This T cell receptor (beta chain) was sequenced in a study of blood T cell repertoires in COVID-19. Data came from immunoSEQ multiplex PCR; TCRdb stores just in-frame clones and leaves some out. Of around 190,000 clones listed, 70% to 85% were seen once; the top ten hold 5.5% to 7.5%. CDR1 is SNHLY and CDR2 is FYNNEI in the germline V gene. The CDR3 contains 13 residues. Trimming cost V 7 bases and J 2 bases, with 12 bases left between them. This clone was observed a handful of times. This clonotype was obtained from a human donor in a cohort sampled during active COVID-19. The sample was peripheral blood. The V gene is TRBV2, the J gene TRBJ2-7; no clear D gene. For the CDR3, the DNA is TGTGCCAGCATCCTAGACGACGCCTACGAGCAGTACTTC. Protein: CASILDDAYEQYF.